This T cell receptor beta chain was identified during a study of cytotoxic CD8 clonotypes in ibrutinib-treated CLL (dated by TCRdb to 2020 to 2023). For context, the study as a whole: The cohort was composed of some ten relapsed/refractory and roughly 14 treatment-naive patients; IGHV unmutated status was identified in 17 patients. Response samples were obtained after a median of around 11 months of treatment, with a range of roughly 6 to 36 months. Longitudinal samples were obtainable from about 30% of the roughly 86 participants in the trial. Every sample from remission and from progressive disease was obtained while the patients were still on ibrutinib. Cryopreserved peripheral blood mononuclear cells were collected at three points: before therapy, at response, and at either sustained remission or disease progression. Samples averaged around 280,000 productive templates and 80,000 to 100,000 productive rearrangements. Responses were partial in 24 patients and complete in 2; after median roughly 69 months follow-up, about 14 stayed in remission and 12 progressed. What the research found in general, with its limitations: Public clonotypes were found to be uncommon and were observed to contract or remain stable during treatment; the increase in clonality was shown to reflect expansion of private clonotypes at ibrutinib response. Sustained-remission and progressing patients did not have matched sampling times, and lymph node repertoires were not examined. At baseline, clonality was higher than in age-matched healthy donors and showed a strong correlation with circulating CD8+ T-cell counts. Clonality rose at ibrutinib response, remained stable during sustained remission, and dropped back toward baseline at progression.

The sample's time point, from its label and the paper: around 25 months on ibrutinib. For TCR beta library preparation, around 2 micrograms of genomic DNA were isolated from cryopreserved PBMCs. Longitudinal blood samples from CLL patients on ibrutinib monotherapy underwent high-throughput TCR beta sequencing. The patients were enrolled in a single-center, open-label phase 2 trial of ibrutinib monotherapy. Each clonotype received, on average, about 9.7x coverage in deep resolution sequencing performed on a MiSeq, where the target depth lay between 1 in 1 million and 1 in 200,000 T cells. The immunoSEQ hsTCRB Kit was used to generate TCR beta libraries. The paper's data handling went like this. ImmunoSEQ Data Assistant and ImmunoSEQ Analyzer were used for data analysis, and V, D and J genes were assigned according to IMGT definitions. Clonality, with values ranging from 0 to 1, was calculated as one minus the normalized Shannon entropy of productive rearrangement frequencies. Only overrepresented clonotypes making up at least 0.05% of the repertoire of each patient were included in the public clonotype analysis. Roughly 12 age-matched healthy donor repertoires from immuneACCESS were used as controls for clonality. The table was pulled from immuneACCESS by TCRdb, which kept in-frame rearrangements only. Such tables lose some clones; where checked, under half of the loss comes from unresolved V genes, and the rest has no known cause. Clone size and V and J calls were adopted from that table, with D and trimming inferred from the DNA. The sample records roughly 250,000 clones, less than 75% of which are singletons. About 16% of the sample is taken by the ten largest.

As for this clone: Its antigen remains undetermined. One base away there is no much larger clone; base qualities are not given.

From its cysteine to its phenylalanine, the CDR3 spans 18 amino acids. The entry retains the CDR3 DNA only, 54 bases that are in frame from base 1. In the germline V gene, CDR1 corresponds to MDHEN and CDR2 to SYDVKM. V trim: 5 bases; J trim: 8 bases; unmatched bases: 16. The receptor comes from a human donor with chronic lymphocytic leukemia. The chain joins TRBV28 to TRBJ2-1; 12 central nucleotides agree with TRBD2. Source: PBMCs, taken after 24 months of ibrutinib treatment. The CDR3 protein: CASSLLTGRLAGEYEQFF. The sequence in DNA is TGTGCCAGCAGTCTCCTTACCGGGCGACTAGCGGGAGAGTATGAGCAGTTCTTC.